This T cell receptor (beta chain) was sequenced during a study of long-term antiretroviral therapy in people with HIV. Every one of the donors gave at least one pre-ART PBMC sample and at least two post-ART PBMC samples. Participants living with HIV all received treatment in the United States. Only a few counts were recorded for this clone. The antigen remains unidentified. Survey level was the resolution at which the v3.0 immunoSEQ assay ran. Using immunoSEQ multiplex PCR, the repertoire was profiled, and TCRdb retains in-frame clones only, with some absent. The sample lists around 20,000 clones; roughly four fifths were seen once. Study-wide points: At every time point, clones expanded before ART dominated the repertoire.

V lost 4 bases to trimming and J lost 6 bases, with 13 bases between them. The CDR3 runs 14 residues. Germline lookup yields CDR1 MDHEN and CDR2 SYDVKM. This receptor was obtained from a man aged 45 to 65 with HIV. The chain has TRBV28 and TRBJ1-5; maybe TRBD1 (5 bases). Sequencing used unsorted PBMCs, obtained 2.2 years after starting antiretroviral therapy. CDR3 coding DNA: TGTGCCAGCAGTTCCCCCAGGAGGGGTCAGCCCCAGCATTTT. Translating it yields CASSSPRRGQPQHF. The full variable domain, in which reference TRBV28 and TRBJ1-5 provide the parts outside the CDR3, is DVKVTQSSRYLVKRTGEKVFLECVQDMDHENMFWYRQDPGLGLRLIYFSYDVKMKEKGDIPEGYSVSREKKERFSLILESASTNQTSMYLCASSSPRRGQPQHFGDGTRLSIL.